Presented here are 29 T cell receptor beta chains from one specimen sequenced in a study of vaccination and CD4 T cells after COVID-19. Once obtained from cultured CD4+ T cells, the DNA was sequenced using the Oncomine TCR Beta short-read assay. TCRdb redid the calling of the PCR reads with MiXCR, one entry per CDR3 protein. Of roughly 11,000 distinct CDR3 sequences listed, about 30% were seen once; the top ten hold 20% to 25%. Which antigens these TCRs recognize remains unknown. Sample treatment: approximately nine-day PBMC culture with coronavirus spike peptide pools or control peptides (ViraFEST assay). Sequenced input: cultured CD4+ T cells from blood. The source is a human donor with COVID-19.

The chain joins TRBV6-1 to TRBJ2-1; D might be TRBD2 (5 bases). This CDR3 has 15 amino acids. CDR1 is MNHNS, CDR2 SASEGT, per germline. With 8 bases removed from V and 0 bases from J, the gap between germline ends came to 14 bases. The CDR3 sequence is CASSDARGSYNEQFF. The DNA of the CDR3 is TGTGCCAGCTCTGACGCCCGGGGCTCCTACAATGAGCAGTTCTTC.

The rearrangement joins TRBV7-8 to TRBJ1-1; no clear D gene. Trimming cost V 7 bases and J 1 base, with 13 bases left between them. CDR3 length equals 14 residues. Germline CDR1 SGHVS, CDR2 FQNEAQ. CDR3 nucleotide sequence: TGTGCCAGCACCGCCTCGACACCGAACACTGAAGCTTTCTTT. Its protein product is CASTASTPNTEAFF.

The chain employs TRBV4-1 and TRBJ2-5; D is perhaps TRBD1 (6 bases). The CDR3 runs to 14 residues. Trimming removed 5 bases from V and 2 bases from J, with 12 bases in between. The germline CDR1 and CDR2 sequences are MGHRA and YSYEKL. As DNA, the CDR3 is TGCGCCAGCAGCACCCGACAGGAACAAGAGACCCAGTACTTC. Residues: CASSTRQEQETQYF.

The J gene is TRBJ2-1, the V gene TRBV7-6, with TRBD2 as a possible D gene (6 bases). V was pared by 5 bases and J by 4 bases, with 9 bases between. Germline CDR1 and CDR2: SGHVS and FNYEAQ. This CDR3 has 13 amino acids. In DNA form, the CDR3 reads TGTGCCAGCAGCCCGACTAGTTACAATGAGCAGTTCTTC. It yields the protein CASSPTSYNEQFF.

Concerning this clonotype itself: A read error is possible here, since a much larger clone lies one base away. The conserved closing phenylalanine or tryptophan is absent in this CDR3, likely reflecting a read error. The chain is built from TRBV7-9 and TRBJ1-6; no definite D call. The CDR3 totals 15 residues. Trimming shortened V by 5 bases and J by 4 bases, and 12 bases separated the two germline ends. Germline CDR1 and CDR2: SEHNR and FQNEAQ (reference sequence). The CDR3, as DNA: TGTGCCAGCAGCCAGGCGGGGATGTATAATTCACCCCTCCACTCT. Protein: CASSQAGMYNSPLHS.

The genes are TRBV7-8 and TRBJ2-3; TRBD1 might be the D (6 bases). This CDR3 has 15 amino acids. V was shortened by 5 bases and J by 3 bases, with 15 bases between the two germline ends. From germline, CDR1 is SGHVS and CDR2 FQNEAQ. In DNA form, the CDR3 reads TGTGCCAGCAGCCAAACAGGGCTGAGGACAGATACGCAGTATTTT. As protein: CASSQTGLRTDTQYF.

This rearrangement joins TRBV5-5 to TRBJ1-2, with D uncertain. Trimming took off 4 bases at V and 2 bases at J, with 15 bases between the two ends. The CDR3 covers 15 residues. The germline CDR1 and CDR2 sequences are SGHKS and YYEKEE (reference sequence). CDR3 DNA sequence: TGTGCCAGCAGCAGAATCGGGAACCTAAACTATGGCTACACCTTC. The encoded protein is CASSRIGNLNYGYTF.

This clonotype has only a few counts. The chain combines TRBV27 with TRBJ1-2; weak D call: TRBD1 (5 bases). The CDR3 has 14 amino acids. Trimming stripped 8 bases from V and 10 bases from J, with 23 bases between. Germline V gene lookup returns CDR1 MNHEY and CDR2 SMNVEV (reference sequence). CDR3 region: CASSLEGNRFTYTF. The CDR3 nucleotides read TGTGCCAGCTCCCTGGAGGGGAACAGATTTACCTACACCTTC.

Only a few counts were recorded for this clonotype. The CDR3 region has the DNA TGTGCCAGCAGCCTCAGGACAGGGGGCTTCGCTGAAGCTTTCTTT. It specifies CASSLRTGGFAEAFF. The chain couples TRBV14 to TRBJ1-1; 11 bases match TRBD1. J lost 6 bases, V lost 4 bases, and 7 bases had no gene match. The CDR3 length is 15 residues. Germline lookup yields CDR1 SGHDN and CDR2 FVKESK.

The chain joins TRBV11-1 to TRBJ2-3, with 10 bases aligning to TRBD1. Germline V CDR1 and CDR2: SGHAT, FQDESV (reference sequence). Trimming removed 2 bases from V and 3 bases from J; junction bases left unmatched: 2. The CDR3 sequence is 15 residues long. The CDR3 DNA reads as TGTGCCAGCAGCTTATTGGACAGGGGGACAGATACGCAGTATTTT. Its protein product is CASSLLDRGTDTQYF.

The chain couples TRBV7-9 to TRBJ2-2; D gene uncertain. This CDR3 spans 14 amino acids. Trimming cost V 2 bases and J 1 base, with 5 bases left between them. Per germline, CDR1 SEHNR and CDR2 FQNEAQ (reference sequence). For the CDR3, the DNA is TGTGCCAGCAGCTTATCGGTGAACACCGGGGAGCTGTTTTTT. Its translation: CASSLSVNTGELFF.

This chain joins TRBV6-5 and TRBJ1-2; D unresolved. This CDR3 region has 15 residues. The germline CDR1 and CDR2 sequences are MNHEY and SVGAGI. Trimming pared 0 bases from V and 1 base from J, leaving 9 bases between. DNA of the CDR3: TGTGCCAGCAGTTACTCACTCTACAATAACTATGGCTACACCTTC. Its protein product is CASSYSLYNNYGYTF.

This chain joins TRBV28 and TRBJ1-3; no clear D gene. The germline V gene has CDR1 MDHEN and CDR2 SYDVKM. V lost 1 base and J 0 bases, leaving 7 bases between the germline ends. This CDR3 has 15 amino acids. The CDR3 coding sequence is TGTGCCAGCAGTTTATTGCCTTACTCTGGAAACACCATATATTTT. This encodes CASSLLPYSGNTIYF.

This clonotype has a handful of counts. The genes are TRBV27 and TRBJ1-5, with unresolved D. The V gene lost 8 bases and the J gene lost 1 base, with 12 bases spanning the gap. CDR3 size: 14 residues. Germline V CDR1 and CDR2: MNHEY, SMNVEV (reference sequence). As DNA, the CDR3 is TGTGCCAGCTCAGAAAGGGTGAGCAATCAGCCCCAGCATTTT. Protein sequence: CASSERVSNQPQHF.

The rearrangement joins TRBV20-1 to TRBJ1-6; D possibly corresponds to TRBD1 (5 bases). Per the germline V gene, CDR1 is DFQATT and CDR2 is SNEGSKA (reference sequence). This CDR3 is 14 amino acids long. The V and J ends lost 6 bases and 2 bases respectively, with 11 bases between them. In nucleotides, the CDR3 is TGCAGTGCCGGGGGAACAGCCTATAATTCACCCCTCCACTTT. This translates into CSAGGTAYNSPLHF.

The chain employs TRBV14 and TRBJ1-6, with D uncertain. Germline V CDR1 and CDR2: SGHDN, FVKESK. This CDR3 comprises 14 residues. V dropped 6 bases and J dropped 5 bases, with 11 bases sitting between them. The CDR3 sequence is CASSRSPDNSPLHF. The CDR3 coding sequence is TGTGCCAGCAGTCGGTCCCCCGATAATTCACCCCTCCACTTT.

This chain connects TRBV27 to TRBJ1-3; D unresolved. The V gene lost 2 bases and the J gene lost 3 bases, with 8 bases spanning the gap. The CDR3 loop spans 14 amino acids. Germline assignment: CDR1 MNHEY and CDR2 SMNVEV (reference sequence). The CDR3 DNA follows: TGTGCCAGCAGTTTAGAAGTCGTTGGAAACACCATATATTTT. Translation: CASSLEVVGNTIYF.

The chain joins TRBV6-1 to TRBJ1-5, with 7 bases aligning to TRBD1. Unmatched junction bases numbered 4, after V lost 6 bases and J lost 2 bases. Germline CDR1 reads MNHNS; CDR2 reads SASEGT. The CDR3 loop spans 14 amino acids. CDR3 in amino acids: CASSRGDGNQPQHF. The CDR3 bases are TGTGCCAGCAGCAGGGGGGATGGCAATCAGCCCCAGCATTTT.

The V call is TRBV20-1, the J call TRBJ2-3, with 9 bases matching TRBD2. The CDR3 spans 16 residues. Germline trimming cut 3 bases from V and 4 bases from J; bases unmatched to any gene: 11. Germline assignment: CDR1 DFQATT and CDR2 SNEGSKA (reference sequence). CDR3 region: CSASPLGRGGSDTQYF. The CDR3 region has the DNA TGCAGTGCTAGCCCTCTCGGGCGGGGGGGCTCAGATACGCAGTATTTT.

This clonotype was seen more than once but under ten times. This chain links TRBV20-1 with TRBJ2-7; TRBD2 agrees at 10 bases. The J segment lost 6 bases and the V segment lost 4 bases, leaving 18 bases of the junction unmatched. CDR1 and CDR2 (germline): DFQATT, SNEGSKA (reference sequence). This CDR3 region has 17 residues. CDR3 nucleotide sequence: TGCAGTGCTACTAAGGGACTAGCGAGGAGTCAGGGCTCCGAGCAGTACTTC. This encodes CSATKGLARSQGSEQYF.

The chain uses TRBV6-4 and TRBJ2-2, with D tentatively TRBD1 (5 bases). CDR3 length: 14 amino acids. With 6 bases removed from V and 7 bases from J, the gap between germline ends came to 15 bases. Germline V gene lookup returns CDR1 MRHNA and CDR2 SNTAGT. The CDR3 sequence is CASSPLPGNGELFF. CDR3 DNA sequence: TGTGCCAGCAGCCCACTTCCAGGGAACGGGGAGCTGTTTTTT.

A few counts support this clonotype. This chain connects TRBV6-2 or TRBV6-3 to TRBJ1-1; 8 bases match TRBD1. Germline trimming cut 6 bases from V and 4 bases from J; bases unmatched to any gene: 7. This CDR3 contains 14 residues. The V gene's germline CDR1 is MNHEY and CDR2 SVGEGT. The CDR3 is CASSSGTGPTEAFF. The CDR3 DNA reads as TGTGCCAGCAGCTCCGGGACAGGTCCCACTGAAGCTTTCTTT.

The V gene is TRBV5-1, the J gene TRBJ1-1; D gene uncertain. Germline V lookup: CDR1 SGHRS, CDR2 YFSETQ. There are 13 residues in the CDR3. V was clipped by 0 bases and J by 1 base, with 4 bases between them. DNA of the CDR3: TGCGCCAGCAGCTTGGTCTCGAACACTGAAGCTTTCTTT. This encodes CASSLVSNTEAFF.

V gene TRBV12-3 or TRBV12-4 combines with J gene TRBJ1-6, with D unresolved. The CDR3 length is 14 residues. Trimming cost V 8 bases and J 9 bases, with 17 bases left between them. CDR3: CASRREISSSPLHF. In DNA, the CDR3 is TGTGCCAGCCGACGGGAAATTTCATCTTCACCCCTCCACTTT.

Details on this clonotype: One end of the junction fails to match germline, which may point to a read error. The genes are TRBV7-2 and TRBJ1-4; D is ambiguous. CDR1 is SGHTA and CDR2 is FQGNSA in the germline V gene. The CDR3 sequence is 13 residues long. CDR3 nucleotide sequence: TGTGCCAGCAGCGACCAACCGGGCCGGAGGTGGATTTTT. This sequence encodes CASSDQPGRRWIF. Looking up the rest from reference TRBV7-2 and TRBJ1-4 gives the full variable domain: GAGVSQSPSNKVTEKGKDVELRCDPISGHTALYWYRQSLGQGLEFLIYFQGNSAPDKSGLPSDRFSAERTGGSVSTLTIQRTQQEDSAVYLCASSDQPGRRWIFGSGTQLSVL.

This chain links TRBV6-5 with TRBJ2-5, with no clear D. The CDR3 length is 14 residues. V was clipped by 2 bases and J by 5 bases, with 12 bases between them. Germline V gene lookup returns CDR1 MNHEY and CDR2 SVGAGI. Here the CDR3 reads CASSYTPTRETQYF. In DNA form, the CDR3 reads TGTGCCAGCAGTTACACCCCTACGAGGGAGACCCAGTACTTC.

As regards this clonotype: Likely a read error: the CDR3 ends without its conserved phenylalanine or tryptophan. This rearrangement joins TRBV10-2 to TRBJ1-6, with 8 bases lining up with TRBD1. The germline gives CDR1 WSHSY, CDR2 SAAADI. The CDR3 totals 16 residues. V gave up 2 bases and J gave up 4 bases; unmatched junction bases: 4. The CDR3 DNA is TGCGCCAGCAGTGAGAATACAGGGGGGTATAATTCACCCCTCCACTCT. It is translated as CASSENTGGYNSPLHS.

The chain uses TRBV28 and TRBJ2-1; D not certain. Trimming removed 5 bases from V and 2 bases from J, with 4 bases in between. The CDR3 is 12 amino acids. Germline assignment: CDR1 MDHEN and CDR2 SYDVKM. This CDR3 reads CASSPPYNEQFF. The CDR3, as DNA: TGTGCCAGCAGTCCCCCCTACAATGAGCAGTTCTTC.

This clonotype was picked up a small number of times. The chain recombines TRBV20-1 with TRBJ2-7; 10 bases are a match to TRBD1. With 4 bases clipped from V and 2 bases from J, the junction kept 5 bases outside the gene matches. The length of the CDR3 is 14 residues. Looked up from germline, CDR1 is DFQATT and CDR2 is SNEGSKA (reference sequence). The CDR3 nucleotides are TGCAGTGCTACGGGACAGGGGTTCACCTACGAGCAGTACTTC. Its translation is CSATGQGFTYEQYF.